One sample yielded the 8 T cell receptor beta chains listed below, sequenced in a study of blood T cell repertoires in COVID-19. Clones were read by immunoSEQ multiplex PCR, and TCRdb kept only the in-frame ones, dropping some. This table has some 390,000 clones, around nine tenths appearing once. Sequenced input: peripheral blood. These receptors were collected from a human donor in a cohort sampled during active COVID-19.

The V gene is TRBV6-5, the J gene TRBJ1-2; 10 bases are shared with TRBD1. After removal of 0 bases from V and 5 bases from J, the junction contained 0 bases not matched to a gene. Looked up from germline, CDR1 is MNHEY and CDR2 is SVGAGI. The CDR3 is made up of 14 amino acids. This CDR3 is CASSYSGQGYGYTF. CDR3 DNA: TGTGCCAGCAGTTACTCGGGACAGGGGTATGGCTACACCTTC.

This rearrangement joins TRBV29-1 to TRBJ2-4; D remains unclear. This CDR3 has 13 residues. The V end lost 6 bases, the J end lost 8 bases, and 17 bases lay between the germline ends. CDR1 and CDR2 (germline): SQVTM, ANQGSEA. CDR3 sequence: CSVKTGPEDIQYF. CDR3 nucleotides: TGCAGCGTCAAGACTGGTCCGGAAGACATTCAGTACTTC. The full variable domain, rest sourced from reference TRBV29-1 and TRBJ2-4, is SAVISQKPSRDICQRGTSLTIQCQVDSQVTMMFWYRQQPGQSLTLIATANQGSEATYESGFVIDKFPISRPNLTFSTLTVSNMSPEDSSIYLCSVKTGPEDIQYFGAGTRLSVL.

The chain is built from TRBV30 and TRBJ1-2; D is perhaps TRBD1 (5 bases). V was pared by 3 bases and J by 4 bases, with 12 bases between. Germline CDR1 and CDR2: GTSNPN and SVGIG (reference sequence). CDR3 length equals 13 residues. The CDR3, as DNA: TGTGCCTGGAGCGGAGGAGGGACCTATGGCTACACCTTC. It translates to CAWSGGGTYGYTF.

This chain connects TRBV20-1 to TRBJ1-2, with D unclear. Per the germline V gene, CDR1 is DFQATT and CDR2 is SNEGSKA (reference sequence). V lost 3 bases and J lost 6, with 11 bases in between. The length of the CDR3 is 12 residues. DNA of the CDR3: TGCAGTGCTAGTGGGTTCGGGGATGGCTACACCTTC. It translates to CSASGFGDGYTF.

This rearrangement joins TRBV24-1 to TRBJ2-3; D call uncertain. CDR3 size: 16 residues. The V end was cut by 3 bases, the J end by 2 bases, with 14 bases between. Looked up from germline, CDR1 is KGHDR and CDR2 is SFDVKD. As DNA, the CDR3 is TGTGCCACCAGTGATCCCCCTAGTGCCTCCACAGATACGCAGTATTTT. It translates to CATSDPPSASTDTQYF.

The chain uses TRBV7-2 and TRBJ2-1; TRBD2 matches at 13 bases. The germline V gene encodes CDR1 SGHTA and CDR2 FQGNSA. After removal of 1 base from V and 12 bases from J, the junction contained 3 bases not matched to a gene. The length of the CDR3 is 14 residues. CDR3 region: CASSLERTSGGQFF. The CDR3 nucleotides are TGTGCCAGCAGCTTAGAACGGACTAGCGGGGGGCAGTTCTTC.

Details on this clone: Other DNA sequences within the sample encode an identical CDR3. The chain recombines TRBV30 with TRBJ2-7; 8 bases match TRBD1. CDR1 is GTSNPN, CDR2 SVGIG, per germline (reference sequence). The CDR3 totals 19 residues. V shed 3 bases and J 4 bases; nucleotides not matched to a gene: 23. The CDR3 is CAWSVLSGRGLEREYEQYF. The CDR3 nucleotides are TGTGCCTGGAGCGTACTGTCAGGCAGGGGGCTAGAGAGGGAATACGAGCAGTACTTC.

In this sample, this clone turned up a few times. The chain has TRBV6-5 and TRBJ2-1; D gene unclear. Trimming pared 4 bases from V and 4 bases from J, leaving 8 bases between. The CDR3 is 13 residues long. Germline loops: CDR1 MNHEY, CDR2 SVGAGI. CDR3 protein: CASSLVRYNEQFF. For the CDR3, the DNA is TGTGCCAGCAGTTTGGTTCGGTACAATGAGCAGTTCTTC.